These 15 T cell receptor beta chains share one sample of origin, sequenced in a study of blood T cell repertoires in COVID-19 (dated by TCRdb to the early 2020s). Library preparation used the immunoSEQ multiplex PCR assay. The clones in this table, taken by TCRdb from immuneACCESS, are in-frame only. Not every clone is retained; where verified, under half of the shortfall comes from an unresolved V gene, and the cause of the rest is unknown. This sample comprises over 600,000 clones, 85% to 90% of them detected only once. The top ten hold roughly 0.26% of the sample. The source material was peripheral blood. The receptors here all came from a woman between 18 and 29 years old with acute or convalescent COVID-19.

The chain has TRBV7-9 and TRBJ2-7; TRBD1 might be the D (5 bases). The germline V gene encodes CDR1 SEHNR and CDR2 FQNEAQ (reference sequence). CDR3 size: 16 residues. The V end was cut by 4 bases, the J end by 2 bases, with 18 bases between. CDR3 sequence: CASSSPPVGQTYEQYF. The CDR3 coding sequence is TGTGCCAGCAGCTCCCCCCCAGTGGGGCAAACCTACGAGCAGTACTTC.

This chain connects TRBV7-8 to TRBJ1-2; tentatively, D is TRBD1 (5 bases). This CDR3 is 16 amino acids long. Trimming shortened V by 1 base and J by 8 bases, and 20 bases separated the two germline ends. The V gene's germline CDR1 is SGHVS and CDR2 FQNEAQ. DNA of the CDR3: TGTGCCAGCAGCTTAGTGTGGCAGGGCGTAGAGTACGGCTACACCTTC. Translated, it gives CASSLVWQGVEYGYTF.

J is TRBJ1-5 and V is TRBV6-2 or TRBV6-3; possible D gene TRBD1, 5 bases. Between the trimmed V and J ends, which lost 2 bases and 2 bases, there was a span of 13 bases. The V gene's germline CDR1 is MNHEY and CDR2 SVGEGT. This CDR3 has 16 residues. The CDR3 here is CASSYEAGWGNQPQHF. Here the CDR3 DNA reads TGTGCCAGCAGTTACGAGGCAGGGTGGGGCAATCAGCCCCAGCATTTT.

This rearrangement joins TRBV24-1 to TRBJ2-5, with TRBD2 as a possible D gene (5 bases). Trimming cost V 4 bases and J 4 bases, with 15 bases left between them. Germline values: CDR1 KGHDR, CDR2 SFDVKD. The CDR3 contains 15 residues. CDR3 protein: CATSDPKTSSETQYF. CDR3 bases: TGTGCCACCAGTGACCCCAAAACTAGTTCAGAGACCCAGTACTTC.

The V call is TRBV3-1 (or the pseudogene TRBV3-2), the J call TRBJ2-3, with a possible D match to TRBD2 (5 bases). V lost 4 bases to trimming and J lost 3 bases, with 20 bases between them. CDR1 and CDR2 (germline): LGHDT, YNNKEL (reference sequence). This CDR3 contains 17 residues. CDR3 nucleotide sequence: TGTGCCAGCAGCCCCTTACGGCTCGGGGTATCTACAGATACGCAGTATTTT. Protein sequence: CASSPLRLGVSTDTQYF.

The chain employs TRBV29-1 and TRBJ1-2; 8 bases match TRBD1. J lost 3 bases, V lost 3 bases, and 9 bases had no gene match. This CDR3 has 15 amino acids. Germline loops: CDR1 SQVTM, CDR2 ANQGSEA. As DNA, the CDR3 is TGCAGCGTTGAGGGACAGGCAATAAGGGACTATGGCTACACCTTC. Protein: CSVEGQAIRDYGYTF.

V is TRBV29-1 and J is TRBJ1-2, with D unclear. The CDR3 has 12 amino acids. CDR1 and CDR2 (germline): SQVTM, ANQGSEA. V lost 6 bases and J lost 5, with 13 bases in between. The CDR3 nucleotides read TGCAGCGTCCCTGGAGGGTGGTATGGCTACACCTTC. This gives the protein CSVPGGWYGYTF. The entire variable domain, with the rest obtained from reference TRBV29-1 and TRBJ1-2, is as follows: SAVISQKPSRDICQRGTSLTIQCQVDSQVTMMFWYRQQPGQSLTLIATANQGSEATYESGFVIDKFPISRPNLTFSTLTVSNMSPEDSSIYLCSVPGGWYGYTFGSGTRLTVV.

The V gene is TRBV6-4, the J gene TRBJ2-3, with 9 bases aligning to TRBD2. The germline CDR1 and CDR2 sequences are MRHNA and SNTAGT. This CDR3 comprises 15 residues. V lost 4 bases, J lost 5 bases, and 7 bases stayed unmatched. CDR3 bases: TGTGCCAGCAGTGCCTCTAGCGGGGAAATAGATACGCAGTATTTT. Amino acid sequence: CASSASSGEIDTQYF.

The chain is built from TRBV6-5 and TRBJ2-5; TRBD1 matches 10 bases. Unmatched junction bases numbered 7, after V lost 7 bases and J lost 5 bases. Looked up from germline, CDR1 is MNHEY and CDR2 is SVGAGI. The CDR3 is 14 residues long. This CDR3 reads CASNRQGARETQYF. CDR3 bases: TGTGCCAGCAACCGACAGGGGGCCCGGGAGACCCAGTACTTC.

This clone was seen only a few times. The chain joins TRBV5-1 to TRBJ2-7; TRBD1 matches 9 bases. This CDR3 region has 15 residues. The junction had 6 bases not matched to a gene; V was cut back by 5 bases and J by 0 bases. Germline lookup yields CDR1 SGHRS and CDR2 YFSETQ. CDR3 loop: CASRDGTGFSYEQYF. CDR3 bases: TGCGCCAGCAGGGACGGGACAGGGTTCTCCTACGAGCAGTACTTC.

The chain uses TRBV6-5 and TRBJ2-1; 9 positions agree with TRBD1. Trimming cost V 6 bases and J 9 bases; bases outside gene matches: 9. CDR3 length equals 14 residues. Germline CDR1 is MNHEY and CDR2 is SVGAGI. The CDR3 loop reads CASSRGTGYGEQFF. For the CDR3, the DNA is TGTGCCAGCAGCCGAGGGACAGGGTATGGTGAGCAGTTCTTC.

This chain's CDR3 is CASSEGDRGFTEAFF. Here the CDR3 DNA reads TGTGCCAGCAGCGAGGGGGACAGGGGGTTCACTGAAGCTTTCTTT. The chain carries TRBV9 and TRBJ1-1; 11 positions agree with TRBD1. Unmatched junction bases numbered 5, after V lost 3 bases and J lost 4 bases. This CDR3 spans 15 amino acids. Germline CDR1 is SGDLS and CDR2 is YYNGEE.

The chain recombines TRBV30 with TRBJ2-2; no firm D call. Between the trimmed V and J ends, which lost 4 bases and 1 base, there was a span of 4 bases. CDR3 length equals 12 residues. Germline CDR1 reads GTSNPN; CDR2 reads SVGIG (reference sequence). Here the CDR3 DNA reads TGTGCCTGGAACGGGAACACCGGGGAGCTGTTTTTT. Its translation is CAWNGNTGELFF.

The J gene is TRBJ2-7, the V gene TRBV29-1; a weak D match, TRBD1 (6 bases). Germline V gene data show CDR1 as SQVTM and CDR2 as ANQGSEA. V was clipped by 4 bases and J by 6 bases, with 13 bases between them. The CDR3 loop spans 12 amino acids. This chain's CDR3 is CSVVGTSSEQYF. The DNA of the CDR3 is TGCAGCGTTGTTGGGACATCTTCCGAGCAGTACTTC.

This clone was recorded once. The CDR3 loop reads CATSPKSRTVINYEQYF. DNA of the CDR3: TGTGCCACCAGTCCGAAAAGCAGGACAGTCATCAACTACGAGCAGTACTTC. This chain links TRBV15 with TRBJ2-7; D possibly corresponds to TRBD1 (6 bases). This CDR3 spans 17 amino acids. Germline V lookup: CDR1 LNHNV, CDR2 YYDKDF (reference sequence). Trimming shortened V by 6 bases and J by 3 bases, and 24 bases separated the two germline ends.